A single sample gave rise to the 11 T cell receptor beta chains below, sequenced in a study of PD-L1 blockade in urothelial cancer. The data were produced by immunoSEQ multiplex PCR, yet TCRdb's version contains in-frame clones alone and is incomplete. The table lists 25,000 to 30,000 clones, over 75% of them singletons. Source: PBMCs, taken around atezolizumab (anti-PD-L1) treatment. The receptors were gathered from a man over 45 with urothelial cancer.

The chain uses TRBV28 and TRBJ2-7; D is undetermined. The ends were cut back, 1 base at V and 0 bases at J, with 13 bases in the middle. CDR3 length: 16 amino acids. CDR1 MDHEN and CDR2 SYDVKM come from the germline V gene. The CDR3 region has the DNA TGTGCCAGCAGTTTATTCGTGCGGTCGAGCTCCTACGAGCAGTACTTC. Protein sequence: CASSLFVRSSSYEQYF.

The gene calls are TRBV14 and TRBJ2-7; perhaps TRBD2 as D (6 bases). Per the germline V gene, CDR1 is SGHDN and CDR2 is FVKESK. Trimming stripped 6 bases from V and 6 bases from J, with 15 bases between. CDR3 length equals 13 residues. The CDR3: CASSGRESGEQYF. The CDR3 nucleotides read TGTGCCAGCAGTGGCCGGGAGTCGGGCGAGCAGTACTTC.

This clone was observed a few times. The V and J genes are TRBV29-1 and TRBJ1-1, with 8 bases fitting TRBD1. V shed 7 bases and J 4 bases; nucleotides not matched to a gene: 8. The CDR3 has 13 residues. The germline V gene encodes CDR1 SQVTM and CDR2 ANQGSEA. The CDR3 DNA follows: TGCAGCGCCACGACAGGGGTGGGCACTGAAGCTTTCTTT. Translating it yields CSATTGVGTEAFF.

This rearrangement joins TRBV7-6 to TRBJ2-1; 11 bases agree with TRBD2. The ends lost 0 bases at V and 0 bases at J; junction bases unmatched: 7. This CDR3 is built from 19 residues. CDR1 SGHVS and CDR2 FNYEAQ come from the germline V gene. CDR3 DNA sequence: TGTGCCAGCAGCTTAGCCCTTAGCGGGAGGGCCGGCTCCTACAATGAGCAGTTCTTC. Amino acids: CASSLALSGRAGSYNEQFF.

The rearrangement links TRBV11-2 to TRBJ1-1, with D unresolved. From germline, CDR1 is SGHAT and CDR2 FQNNGV. The CDR3 sequence is 14 residues long. Trimming took 5 bases from V and 6 from J, leaving 16 bases between them. The CDR3 DNA sequence: TGTGCCAGCAGCGCCGAAACGCGGCGGGCTGAAGCTTTCTTT. Protein sequence: CASSAETRRAEAFF.

This chain uses TRBV27 with TRBJ1-6, with TRBD1 identical over 9 bases. The length of the CDR3 is 15 residues. The V gene end was trimmed by 5 bases and the J gene end by 5 bases; junction bases not matched to a gene: 4. Germline V gives CDR1 MNHEY, CDR2 SMNVEV (reference sequence). The CDR3: CASSPGTGNNSPLHF. CDR3 nucleotide sequence: TGTGCCAGCAGTCCCGGGACAGGGAATAATTCACCCCTCCACTTT.

J is TRBJ1-2 and V is TRBV14; 9 nucleotides agree with TRBD1. V lost 4 bases to trimming and J lost 1 base; unmatched junction nucleotides: 10. The germline gives CDR1 SGHDN, CDR2 FVKESK. The CDR3 contains 17 residues. The CDR3 sequence is CASSRSRDRVINYGYTF. CDR3 DNA: TGTGCCAGCAGCCGATCCCGGGACAGGGTAATTAACTATGGCTACACCTTC. The full variable domain, rest sourced from reference TRBV14 and TRBJ1-2, is EAGVTQFPSHSVIEKGQTVTLRCDPISGHDNLYWYRRVMGKEIKFLLHFVKESKQDESGMPNNRFLAERTGGTYSTLKVQPAELEDSGVYFCASSRSRDRVINYGYTFGSGTRLTVV.

In this sample, this clone turned up once. The J gene is TRBJ2-3, the V gene TRBV10-1, with 8 bases matching TRBD1. J was trimmed by 4 bases and V by 4 bases; bases with no gene match: 7. The CDR3 contains 15 residues. The germline V gene encodes CDR1 WNHNN and CDR2 SYGVQD (reference sequence). CDR3 DNA sequence: TGCGCCAGCAGTGCTTCATGGACAGGGCCAGATACGCAGTATTTT. Translating it yields CASSASWTGPDTQYF.

The rearrangement links TRBV6-7 to TRBJ1-3, with D hard to call. TRBV6-7 qualifies as an ORF whose function is uncertain. This CDR3 region has 12 residues. V was shortened by 9 bases and J by 4 bases, with 10 bases between the two germline ends. CDR3 sequence reads: CASLLVGNTIYF. In DNA, the CDR3 is TGTGCCAGTCTTTTAGTGGGAAACACCATATATTTT.

V is TRBV10-3 and J is TRBJ2-7; weak D call: TRBD1 (7 bases). Germline V gives CDR1 ENHRY, CDR2 SYGVKD. Trimming stripped 5 bases from V and 6 bases from J, with 17 bases between. The CDR3 spans 14 residues. The CDR3 sequence: CAISSLQGGGEQYF. In nucleotides, the CDR3 is TGTGCCATCAGTTCCCTTCAGGGGGGTGGCGAGCAGTACTTC.

Details on this clone: The junction differs from germline at one of its ends, possibly a read error. The rearrangement links TRBV11-2 to TRBJ1-4, with 7 bases that match TRBD1. CDR1 is SGHAT, CDR2 FQNNGV, per germline. The CDR3 is 16 amino acids. CDR3 sequence reads: CASSVDLGTVYEKLFF. The CDR3 region has the DNA TGTGCCAGCAGCGTAGACCTCGGGACAGTATATGAAAAACTGTTTTTT.